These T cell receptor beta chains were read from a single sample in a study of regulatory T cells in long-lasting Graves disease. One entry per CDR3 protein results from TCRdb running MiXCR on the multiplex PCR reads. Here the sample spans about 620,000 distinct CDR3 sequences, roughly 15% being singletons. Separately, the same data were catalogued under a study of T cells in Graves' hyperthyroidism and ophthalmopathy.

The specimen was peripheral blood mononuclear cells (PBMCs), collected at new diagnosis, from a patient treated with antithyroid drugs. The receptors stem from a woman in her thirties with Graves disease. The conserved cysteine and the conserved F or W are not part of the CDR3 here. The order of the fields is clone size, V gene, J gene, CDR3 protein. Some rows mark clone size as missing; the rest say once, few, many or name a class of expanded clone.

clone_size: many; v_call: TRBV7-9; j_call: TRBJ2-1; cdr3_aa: ASSLGIPDNEQF
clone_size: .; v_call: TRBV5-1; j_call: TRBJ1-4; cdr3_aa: ASSLYLTGTGMNEKLF
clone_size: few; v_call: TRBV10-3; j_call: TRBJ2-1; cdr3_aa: AISDQDFSSYNEQF
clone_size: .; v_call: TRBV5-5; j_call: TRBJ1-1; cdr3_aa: ASSLVAGIAEAF
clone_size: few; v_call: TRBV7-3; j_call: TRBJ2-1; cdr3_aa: ASSLWSSGSYNEQF
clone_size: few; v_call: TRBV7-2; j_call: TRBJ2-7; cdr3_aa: ASSLELAGVNEQY
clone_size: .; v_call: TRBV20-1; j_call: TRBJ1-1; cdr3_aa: SAPALEPGGTEAF
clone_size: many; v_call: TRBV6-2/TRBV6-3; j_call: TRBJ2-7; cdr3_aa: ASSDALGLGSYEQY
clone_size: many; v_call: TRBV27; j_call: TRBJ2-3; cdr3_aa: ASTYKWLSTDTQY
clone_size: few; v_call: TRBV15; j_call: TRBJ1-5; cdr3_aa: ATSREQPSASGEPQH
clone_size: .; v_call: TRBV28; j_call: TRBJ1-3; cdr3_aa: ASRRTGSSGNTIY
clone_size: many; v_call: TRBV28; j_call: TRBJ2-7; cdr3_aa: ASSGDLSLLGSEQY
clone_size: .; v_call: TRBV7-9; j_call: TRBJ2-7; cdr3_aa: ASSPGTDSGEQY
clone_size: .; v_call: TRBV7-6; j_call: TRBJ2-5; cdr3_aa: ASSRQGFQETQY
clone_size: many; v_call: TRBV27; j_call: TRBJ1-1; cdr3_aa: ASHATRGNTEAF
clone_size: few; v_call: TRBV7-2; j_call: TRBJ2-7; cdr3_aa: ASSLTGGGYEQY
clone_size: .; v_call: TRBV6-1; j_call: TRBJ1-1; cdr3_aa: ASEGQGQGNTEAF
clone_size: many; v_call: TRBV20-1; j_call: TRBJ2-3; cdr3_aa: SAQPLQGSADTQY
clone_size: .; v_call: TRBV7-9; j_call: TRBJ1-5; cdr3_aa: ASSSNTGDGSNQPQH
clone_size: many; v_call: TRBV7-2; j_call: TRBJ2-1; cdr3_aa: ASSLAELTQF
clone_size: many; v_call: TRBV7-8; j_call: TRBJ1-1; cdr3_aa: ASSLGTLRIQGGAF
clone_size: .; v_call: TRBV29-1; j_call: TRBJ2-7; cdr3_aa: SVVLAGVGGEQY
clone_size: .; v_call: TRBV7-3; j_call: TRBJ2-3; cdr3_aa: ASSLPPQDTQY
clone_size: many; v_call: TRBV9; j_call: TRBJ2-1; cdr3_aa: ASSIGTRREQF